This T cell receptor (beta chain) was identified during a study of blood T cell repertoires in COVID-19. For the study at large: Donors in the United States, Italy and Spain gave samples during acute or convalescent COVID-19. PBMCs, B-cell-depleted T cells, or T cells provided the cDNA or gDNA that made up the material.

Per the authors' pipeline: Estimation of nucleated cell counts was performed using reference gene primer amplification. TCRdb keeps only in-frame clones here, not all; method: immunoSEQ multiplex PCR. V, J and clone size derive from that table, while D and trimming were established from the DNA sequence. The sample has fewer than 350,000 clones; approximately 87% are singletons. A Seattle source enrolled patients during active infection and followed them longitudinally. The sample taken for sequencing was peripheral blood. This TCR came from a woman aged 30 to 39 with COVID-19, enrolled during active disease.

CDR3 DNA: TGCAGCGTGCCGGGACTAGCGGGAGGGCAGTTCTTC. This translates into CSVPGLAGGQFF. V is TRBV29-1 and J is TRBJ2-1, with 15 bases lining up with TRBD2. The germline V gene encodes CDR1 SQVTM and CDR2 ANQGSEA. The junction had 3 bases not matched to a gene; V was cut back by 6 bases and J by 12 bases. CDR3 length: 12 residues.